These T cell receptor beta chains were read from a single sample in a study of T cell changes during pregnancy in multiple sclerosis. TCRdb's copy holds only in-frame clones and misses some; the assay was immunoSEQ multiplex PCR. The data hold some 50,000 clones, with about 90% observed a single time. The sample here was CD4+ T cells from peripheral blood mononuclear cells, taken in the second trimester of pregnancy. These receptors were taken from a female donor with multiple sclerosis, enrolled in a pregnancy study. CDR3s include the opening cysteine and the closing phenylalanine or tryptophan. A D gene is named only where the DNA matches it firmly. Some rows mark clone size as missing; the rest say once, few, many or name a class of expanded clone.

D gene | J gene | V gene | clone size | CDR3 DNA | CDR3 protein
. | TRBJ2-3 | TRBV5-4 | . | TGTGCCAGCAGCTTGTCGGGGGGCACAGATACGCAGTATTTT | CASSLSGGTDTQYF
TRBD1 | TRBJ2-2 | TRBV6-5 | . | TGTGCCAGCAGCCCCCGGACAGGCCCCACCGGGGAGCTGTTTTTT | CASSPRTGPTGELFF
TRBD1 | TRBJ2-7 | TRBV7-9 | . | TGTGCCAGCAGCTCCCTCAAGGGACAGGTGTTCTACGAGCAGTACTTC | CASSSLKGQVFYEQYF
. | TRBJ2-7 | TRBV11-2 | . | TGTGCCAGCAGCTTGAGGGTCCACGAGCAGTACTTC | CASSLRVHEQYF
TRBD1 | TRBJ2-5 | TRBV28 | . | TGTGCCAGCAGCCGGCAGGGACAGGGTGGCGAGACCCAGTACTTC | CASSRQGQGGETQYF
TRBD1 | TRBJ1-3 | TRBV18 | once | TGTGCCAGCTCACCACCCGGGACAGGGCGTTTCGGAAACACCATATATTTT | CASSPPGTGRFGNTIYF
. | TRBJ1-1 | TRBV7-3 | . | TGTGCCAGCAGCTCCCAGGGGTGGACCACTGAAGCTTTCTTT | CASSSQGWTTEAFF
TRBD1 | TRBJ1-4 | TRBV2 | . | TGTGCCAGCAGGGCCGGGACAGGGGGCCGGGCTAATGAAAAACTGTTTTTT | CASRAGTGGRANEKLFF
. | TRBJ2-7 | TRBV11-1 | . | TGTGCCAGCAGCCCGGGACTCGCCCGGGGGGAGCAGTACTTC | CASSPGLARGEQYF
TRBD2 | TRBJ2-1 | TRBV5-1 | . | TGCGCCAGCAGGCTTAACAGACTAGCGGGCCCGATGGAGTCCTACAATGAGCAGTTCTTC | CASRLNRLAGPMESYNEQFF
TRBD2 | TRBJ2-3 | TRBV5-1 | . | TGCGCCAGCAGCTTGGGAGTAGCGGGGGGCGACTACACAGATACGCAGTATTTT | CASSLGVAGGDYTDTQYF
TRBD2 | TRBJ2-3 | TRBV7-9 | . | TGTGCCAGCAGCTTAGGGACTAGCGTTAACCCAGATACGCAGTATTTT | CASSLGTSVNPDTQYF
. | TRBJ1-6 | TRBV7-2 | . | TGTGCCAGCAGCTTTTACAGGGTAGGCTCACCCCTCCACTTT | CASSFYRVGSPLHF
. | TRBJ2-2 | TRBV7-2 | . | TGTGCCAGCAGCTTCCTCGGGTCAATCAGGGAGCTGTTTTTT | CASSFLGSIRELFF
TRBD2 | TRBJ2-1 | TRBV9 | . | TGTGCCAGCAGCGAAACCGGGACTAGCTTCTCTGAGCAGTTCTTC | CASSETGTSFSEQFF
TRBD1 | TRBJ1-2 | TRBV5-5 | . | TGTGCCAGCAGCTTGTCGTGGAACAGGGGTAACTATGGCTACACCTTC | CASSLSWNRGNYGYTF
TRBD1 | TRBJ1-2 | TRBV5-4 | . | TGTGCCAGCAGCATGCCGGGACAGGACTATGGCTACACCTTC | CASSMPGQDYGYTF
TRBD1 | TRBJ2-1 | TRBV5-1 | . | TGCGCCAGCAGCTTCCGGGACAGGGGGCTTAGAAGGCGCGACAATGAGCAGTTCTTC | CASSFRDRGLRRRDNEQFF
. | TRBJ1-3 | TRBV6-5 | . | TGTGCCAGCACCCCCAGTGTGACTGGAAACACCATATATTTT | CASTPSVTGNTIYF
TRBD1 | TRBJ1-5 | TRBV7-8 | . | TGTGCCAGCAGCTTATCAGACAGGGTCGGTCAGCCCCAGCATTTT | CASSLSDRVGQPQHF
. | TRBJ1-4 | TRBV5-8 | . | TGTGCCAGCAGCTTGTACCGTCCACCGGATGAAAAACTGTTTTTT | CASSLYRPPDEKLFF
TRBD1 | TRBJ1-1 | TRBV13 | . | TGTGCCAGCAGCTTAGGCGTAAGGACAGGGATGATGAACACTGAAGCTTTCTTT | CASSLGVRTGMMNTEAFF
. | TRBJ2-5 | TRBV5-1 | . | TGCGCCAGCAGCTTCGTTCAGGGAAGAGAGACCCAGTACTTC | CASSFVQGRETQYF
. | TRBJ2-5 | TRBV7-2 | . | TGTGCCAGCAGCACAACCGGGGGGCTGAGAGAGACCCAGTACTTC | CASSTTGGLRETQYF
TRBD1 | TRBJ2-7 | TRBV2 | . | TGTGCCAGCAGTGGCCACAGGGGGAGGAACCCCTACGAGCAGTACTTC | CASSGHRGRNPYEQYF
. | TRBJ1-3 | TRBV9 | . | TGTGCCAGCAGCGTAATGGGAGCTGGAAACACCATATATTTT | CASSVMGAGNTIYF
. | TRBJ1-2 | TRBV7-9 | . | TGTGCCAGCAGCTTCGACATCTATGGCTACACCTTC | CASSFDIYGYTF
TRBD1 | TRBJ1-1 | TRBV5-5 | . | TGTGCCAGCAGCTTAGAGGACAGGGGGCGGTTTGCGGACACTGAAGCTTTCTTT | CASSLEDRGRFADTEAFF
. | TRBJ1-2 | TRBV29-1 | . | TGCAGCGTTGGGAAGTCAACAGTTAACTATGGCTACACCTTC | CSVGKSTVNYGYTF
. | TRBJ1-4 | TRBV19 | . | TGTGCCAGTAGTATAGATCGGGATTACAATGAAAAACTGTTTTTT | CASSIDRDYNEKLFF
. | TRBJ1-5 | TRBV21-1 | . | TGTGCCAGCAGCTCGAAGATGAGGAATCAGCCCCAGCATTTT | CASSSKMRNQPQHF
. | TRBJ2-7 | TRBV6-1 | . | TGTGCCAGCAGATCCCAGGGGTTTGGGTACGAGCAGTACTTC | CASRSQGFGYEQYF
TRBD1 | TRBJ2-7 | TRBV7-8 | . | TGTGCCAGCAGCCCCGGGACAGGGAAGGACGAGCAGTACTTC | CASSPGTGKDEQYF
. | TRBJ1-2 | TRBV28 | . | TGTGCCAGCAGTTTATCTATTACGGCTAACTATGGCTACACCTTC | CASSLSITANYGYTF
TRBD1 | TRBJ1-1 | TRBV5-1 | . | TGCGCCAGCAGCTTAGATTCGGGACAGTCCACTGAAGCTTTCTTT | CASSLDSGQSTEAFF
. | TRBJ2-5 | TRBV6-6 | . | TGTGCCAGCAGTTACTCTCGGACAGCCCAAGAGACCCAGTACTTC | CASSYSRTAQETQYF
TRBD1 | TRBJ2-1 | TRBV19 | once | TGTGCCAGTAGTATAGCTCGGACAGGGGCCAATGAGCAGTTCTTC | CASSIARTGANEQFF
. | TRBJ1-2 | TRBV5-1 | . | TGCGCCAGCAGCTTGGGAGGGGGAGAGTATGGCTACACCTTC | CASSLGGGEYGYTF
TRBD1 | TRBJ2-7 | TRBV30 | . | TGTGCCGGCCGGGACAGGGGGAACGAGCAGTACTTC | CAGRDRGNEQYF
. | TRBJ1-1 | TRBV21-1 | . | TGTGCCAGCAGCAAAGGAGGTGGGTGGCCCCTGGGAGGAACCACTGAAGCTTTCTTT | CASSKGGGWPLGGTTEAFF
. | TRBJ1-2 | TRBV30 | . | TGTGCCTGGAGTCTTTGGACAGTGACCGCCCTTGGAGGCTACACCTTC | CAWSLWTVTALGGYTF
. | TRBJ1-5 | TRBV19 | . | TGTGCCAGTAACCCGGTCGGGACTAATCAGCCCCAGCATTTT | CASNPVGTNQPQHF
TRBD2 | TRBJ2-3 | TRBV5-6 | . | TGTGCCAGCACCTTTATTCGACTAGCGAGTACAGATACGCAGTATTTT | CASTFIRLASTDTQYF
TRBD2 | TRBJ2-7 | TRBV9 | . | TGTGCCAGCAGCAACCCGGTAGCGGGGGGTGGCGAGCAGTACTTC | CASSNPVAGGGEQYF
. | TRBJ1-1 | TRBV7-9 | . | TGTGCCAGCAGAATTCGGGGTAACACTGAAGCTTTCTTT | CASRIRGNTEAFF
TRBD2 | TRBJ2-4 | TRBV7-8 | . | TGTGCCAGCAGCCCACGAGCGGGGGAGCTTACGGGGGCCAAAAACATTCAGTACTTC | CASSPRAGELTGAKNIQYF
TRBD1 | TRBJ2-1 | TRBV5-4 | . | TGTGCCAGCAGCTCGGGACAGGGGAGGAATGAGCAGTTCTTC | CASSSGQGRNEQFF
. | TRBJ1-2 | TRBV5-6 | once | TGTGCCAGCAGCTTGGTTACCAGGGCCTCTGGCTACACCTTC | CASSLVTRASGYTF
. | TRBJ1-5 | TRBV4-1 | . | TGCGCCAGCAGCCAAGTGGTAAGGGCGGGACAGCCCCAGCATTTT | CASSQVVRAGQPQHF
. | TRBJ2-1 | TRBV28 | . | TGTGCCAGCAGTTTGAGCGCGGCCCCCTACAATGAGCAGTTCTTC | CASSLSAAPYNEQFF
TRBD2 | TRBJ2-2 | TRBV30 | . | TGTGCCTGGGGGGGACTAGCGGGAACCGGGGAGCTGTTTTTT | CAWGGLAGTGELFF
TRBD1 | TRBJ2-5 | TRBV30 | . | TGTGCCTCCACGACAGGGAACCAAGAGACCCAGTACTTC | CASTTGNQETQYF
. | TRBJ1-4 | TRBV30 | . | TGTGCCTGGAGTGTATCGGGTGAAAAACTGTTTTTT | CAWSVSGEKLFF
TRBD1 | TRBJ2-5 | TRBV27 | once | TGTGCCAGCATTACGTCGGCAGGGACAGGGGATATGGAGACCCAGTACTTC | CASITSAGTGDMETQYF
TRBD1 | TRBJ1-1 | TRBV27 | . | TGTGCCAGCAGCCACACGACAGGGGGGTACACTGAAGCTTTCTTT | CASSHTTGGYTEAFF
. | TRBJ1-1 | TRBV2 | few | TGTGCCAGCATCCGGGAAACGAACACTGAAGCTTTCTTT | CASIRETNTEAFF
. | TRBJ1-5 | TRBV19 | . | TGTGCCAGTAGTATTGGAGGGCGGGGGGTTAATCAGCCCCAGCATTTT | CASSIGGRGVNQPQHF
TRBD2 | TRBJ2-2 | TRBV9 | . | TGTGCCAGCAGCGTAGAGGAGCTAGCGGGAGTTTGGGGCACCGGGGAGCTGTTTTTT | CASSVEELAGVWGTGELFF
TRBD2 | TRBJ2-7 | TRBV5-1 | . | TGCGCCAGCAGCTTAGAAGAATTAGCGGGAGGGCCCTACGAGCAGTACTTC | CASSLEELAGGPYEQYF
TRBD1 | TRBJ1-5 | TRBV7-9 | . | TGTGCCAGCAGCGTAGGACAGGGGGCGAGCAATCAGCCCCAGCATTTT | CASSVGQGASNQPQHF